Below, one TCR beta chain is given with its context. The antigen remains undetermined. The sample belongs to a study of lymphopenia after photon versus proton radiotherapy. Study-wide points: After the lymphocyte nadir, photon-treated repertoires showed oligoclonal expansion, especially of CD8+ Temra cells.

TCRdb keeps only in-frame clones here, not all; method: immunoSEQ multiplex PCR. This sample has 65,000 to 90,000 clones; about 90% occur once, and the top ten carry approximately 2.1%. The CDR3 consists of 12 residues. V gave up 0 bases and J gave up 12 bases; unmatched junction bases: 5. The germline CDR1 and CDR2 sequences are SGHDT and YYEEEE. The TCR originated in a woman aged 40 to 50 with cholangiocarcinoma. The sequencing used peripheral blood, collected from a patient treated with photon-based radiotherapy. The chain links TRBV5-6 to TRBJ2-7, with 8 bases lining up with TRBD1. The CDR3 DNA follows: TGTGCCAGCAGCTTGGGTCAGGGGGCGCGGTACTTC. Translated, it gives CASSLGQGARYF.